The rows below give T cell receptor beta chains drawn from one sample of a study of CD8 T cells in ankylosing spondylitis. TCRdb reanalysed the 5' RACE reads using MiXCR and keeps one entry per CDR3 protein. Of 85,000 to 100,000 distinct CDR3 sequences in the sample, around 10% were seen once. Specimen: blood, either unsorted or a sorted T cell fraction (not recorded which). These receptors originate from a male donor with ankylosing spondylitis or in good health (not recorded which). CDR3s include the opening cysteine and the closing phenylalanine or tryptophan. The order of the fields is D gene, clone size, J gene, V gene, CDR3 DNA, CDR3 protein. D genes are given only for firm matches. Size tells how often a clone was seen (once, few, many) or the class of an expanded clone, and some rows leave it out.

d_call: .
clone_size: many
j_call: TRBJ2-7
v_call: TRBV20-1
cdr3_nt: TGCAGTGCTAGGGCGCCTACAGGATTCGACTACTACGAGCAGTACTTC
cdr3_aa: CSARAPTGFDYYEQYF

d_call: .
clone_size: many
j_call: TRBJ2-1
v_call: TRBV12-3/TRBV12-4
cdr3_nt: TGTGCCAGCAGTTTGGTAGAACTGCCCTACAATGAGCAGTTCTTC
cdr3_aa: CASSLVELPYNEQFF

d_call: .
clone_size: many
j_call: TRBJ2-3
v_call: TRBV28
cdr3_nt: TGTGCCAGCGGGGGTTTAGATACGCAGTATTTT
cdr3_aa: CASGGLDTQYF

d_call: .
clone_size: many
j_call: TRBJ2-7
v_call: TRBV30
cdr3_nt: TGTGCCTGGAGGGGGAGCTACGAGCAGTACTTC
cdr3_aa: CAWRGSYEQYF

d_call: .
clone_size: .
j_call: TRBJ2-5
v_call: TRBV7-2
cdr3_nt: TGTGCCAGCAGCTTAGTTGGTCTCGTGGAGACCCAGTACTTC
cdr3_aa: CASSLVGLVETQYF

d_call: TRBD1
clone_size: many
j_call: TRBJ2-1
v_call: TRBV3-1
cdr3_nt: TGTGCCAGCAGCCTCAGACAGGGTACCTACAATGAGCAGTTCTTC
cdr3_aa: CASSLRQGTYNEQFF

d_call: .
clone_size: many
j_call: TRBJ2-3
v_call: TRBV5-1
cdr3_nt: TGCGCCAGCAGCTCTGCCGCTAGCGCTCGCACAGATACGCAGTATTTT
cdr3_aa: CASSSAASARTDTQYF

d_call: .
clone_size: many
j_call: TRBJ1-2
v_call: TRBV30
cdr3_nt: TGTGCCTGGAGTGCAGGGCTCGGGTATGGCTACACCTTC
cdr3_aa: CAWSAGLGYGYTF

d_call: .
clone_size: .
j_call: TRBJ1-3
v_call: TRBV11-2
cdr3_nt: TGTGCCAGCAGCTTCTTCCGGGCGTTCCGAGATGCCTCTGGAAACACCATATATTTT
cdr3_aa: CASSFFRAFRDASGNTIYF

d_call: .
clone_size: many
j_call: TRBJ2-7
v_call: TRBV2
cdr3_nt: TGTGCCAGCAGCGTTCGAGTACAGATCAGCTACGAGCAGTACTTC
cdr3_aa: CASSVRVQISYEQYF

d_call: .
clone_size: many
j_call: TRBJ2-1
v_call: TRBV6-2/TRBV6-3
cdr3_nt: TGTGCCAGCAGTTACACTATAGGACCGGGACACAGGAGCTCCTACAATGAGCAGTTCTTC
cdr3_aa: CASSYTIGPGHRSSYNEQFF

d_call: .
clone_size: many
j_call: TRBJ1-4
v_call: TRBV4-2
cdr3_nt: TGTGCCAGCAGCATACAGCCAACTAATGAAAAACTGTTTTTT
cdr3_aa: CASSIQPTNEKLFF

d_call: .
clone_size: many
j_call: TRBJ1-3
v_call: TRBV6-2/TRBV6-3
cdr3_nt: TGTGCCAGCAGTTATTTGATGGCCTTTTCGGCGGCGGATAGCTCTGGAAACACCATATATTTT
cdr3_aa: CASSYLMAFSAADSSGNTIYF

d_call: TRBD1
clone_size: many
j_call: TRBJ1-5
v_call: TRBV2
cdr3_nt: TGTGCCAGCAGTGACGACAGGGACCAGCCCCAGCATTTT
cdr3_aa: CASSDDRDQPQHF

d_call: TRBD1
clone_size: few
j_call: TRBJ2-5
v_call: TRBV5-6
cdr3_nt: TGTGCCAGCAGCTGGGAAAGGAGACAGGGAGAGACCCAGTACTTC
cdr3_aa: CASSWERRQGETQYF

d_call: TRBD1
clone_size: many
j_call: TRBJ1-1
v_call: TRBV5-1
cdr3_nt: TGCGCCAGCAGCTTGGAGGGACAGGGTTCGGCGGAAGCTTTCTTT
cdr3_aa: CASSLEGQGSAEAFF

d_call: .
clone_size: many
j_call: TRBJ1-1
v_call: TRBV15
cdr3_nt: TGTGCCACCGACCCAGGCCACGGGGCGATGAACACTGAAGCTTTCTTT
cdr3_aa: CATDPGHGAMNTEAFF

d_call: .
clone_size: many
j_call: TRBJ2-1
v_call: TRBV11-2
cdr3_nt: TGTGCCAGCAGCTTATTAGGCGGGTCCAATGAGCAGTTCTTC
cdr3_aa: CASSLLGGSNEQFF

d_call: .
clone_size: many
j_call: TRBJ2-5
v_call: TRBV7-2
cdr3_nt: TGTGCCAGCAGCTCCTCACCGGGCGGAGGGACCCAGTACTTC
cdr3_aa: CASSSSPGGGTQYF

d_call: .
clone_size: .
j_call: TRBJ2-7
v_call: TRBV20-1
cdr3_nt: TGCAGTGCTAGAGATCTCGTAGTATCCTACGAGCAGTACTTC
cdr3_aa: CSARDLVVSYEQYF

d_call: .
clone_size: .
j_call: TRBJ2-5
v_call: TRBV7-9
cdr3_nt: TGTGCCAGCAGCCCACCCCTGGGGGGCATGCAAGAGACCCAGTACTTC
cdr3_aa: CASSPPLGGMQETQYF

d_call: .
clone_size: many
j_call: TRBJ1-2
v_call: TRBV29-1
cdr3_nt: TGCAGCGTTCCCAACAGGCCGCCTAACTATGGCTACACCTTC
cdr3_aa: CSVPNRPPNYGYTF

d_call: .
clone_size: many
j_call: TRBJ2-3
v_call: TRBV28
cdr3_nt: TGTGCCAGCAGTTTTATAGGGGACACAGGCACAGATACGCAGTATTTT
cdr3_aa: CASSFIGDTGTDTQYF

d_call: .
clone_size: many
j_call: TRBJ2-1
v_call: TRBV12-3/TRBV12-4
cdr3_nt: TGTGCCAGCAGTTTTCCCTACAATGAGCAGTTCTTC
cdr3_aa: CASSFPYNEQFF

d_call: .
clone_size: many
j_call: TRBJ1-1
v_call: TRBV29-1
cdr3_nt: TGCAGCGTTGAAGGGAACAAAGCAGGGGACACTGAAGCTTTCTTT
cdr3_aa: CSVEGNKAGDTEAFF